This T cell receptor (beta chain) was sequenced during a study of T cell changes during pregnancy in multiple sclerosis. The CDR3 runs to 14 residues. Trimming cost V 2 bases and J 2 bases; bases outside gene matches: 3. Germline V gene lookup returns CDR1 SGHVS and CDR2 FNYEAQ. This clone has just a few counts. Only in-frame clones appear in the TCRdb table, and some are missing; sequencing was by immunoSEQ multiplex PCR. Found here are roughly 48,000 clones, around 94% of them singletons; the top ten hold 0.47%. This clonotype originated in a female donor with multiple sclerosis, enrolled in a pregnancy study. The chain links TRBV7-6 to TRBJ2-7; 7 nucleotides agree with TRBD2. The input for sequencing was CD4+ T cells from peripheral blood mononuclear cells, taken in the first trimester of pregnancy. In DNA form, the CDR3 reads TGTGCCAGCAGCTTACAGGCGGGGGCCTACGAGCAGTACTTC. Translated, it gives CASSLQAGAYEQYF.